A single sample gave rise to the 32 T cell receptor beta chains below, sequenced in a study of control samples from healthy donors and cancer patients. Clones were read by immunoSEQ multiplex PCR, and TCRdb kept only the in-frame ones, dropping some. The sample has nearly 40,000 clones, roughly 90% seen once. Specimen: blood. These TCRs come from a woman in her forties or fifties in good health.

This rearrangement joins TRBV19 to TRBJ1-2; 9 nucleotides agree with TRBD1. Germline V gives CDR1 LNHDA, CDR2 SQIVND (reference sequence). The CDR3 has 16 amino acids. The V segment lost 7 bases and the J segment 5 bases; nucleotides outside the gene matches: 14. CDR3 nucleotide sequence: TGTGCCAGTACCAACAACGTCCCGGGACAGGGTTATGGCTACACCTTC. The encoded protein is CASTNNVPGQGYGYTF.

V is TRBV3-1 (or the pseudogene TRBV3-2) and J is TRBJ2-3; D ambiguous. V lost 4 bases and J 2 bases, leaving 13 bases between the germline ends. Germline CDR1 is LGHDT and CDR2 is YNNKEL (reference sequence). CDR3 length equals 15 residues. Here the CDR3 DNA reads TGTGCCAGCAGCCTTCAGCGCACCTACACAGATACGCAGTATTTT. Translation gives CASSLQRTYTDTQYF.

The V and J genes are TRBV28 and TRBJ1-3; perhaps TRBD1 as D (5 bases). V shed 3 bases and J shed 10 bases, with 13 bases lying between them. The CDR3 is 13 residues long. Per the germline V gene, CDR1 is MDHEN and CDR2 is SYDVKM. CDR3 in DNA: TGTGCCAGCAGTTTTGGGGCGGAAAAGACCATATATTTT. Its protein product is CASSFGAEKTIYF. The whole variable domain, remainder taken from reference TRBV28 and TRBJ1-3, is DVKVTQSSRYLVKRTGEKVFLECVQDMDHENMFWYRQDPGLGLRLIYFSYDVKMKEKGDIPEGYSVSREKKERFSLILESASTNQTSMYLCASSFGAEKTIYFGEGSWLTVV.

The CDR3 protein is CASSDRGDTEAFF. Here the CDR3 DNA reads TGTGCCAGCAGCGACAGGGGAGACACTGAAGCTTTCTTT. The rearrangement uses TRBV12-3 or TRBV12-4 and TRBJ1-1; 8 bases fit TRBD1. The CDR3 has 13 residues. Trimming cost V 6 bases and J 3 bases; bases outside gene matches: 3.

V gene TRBV5-4 combines with J gene TRBJ1-2; 9 bases are a match to TRBD1. Germline V gene data show CDR1 as SGHNT and CDR2 as YYREEE (reference sequence). CDR3 length equals 15 residues. V was clipped by 4 bases and J by 2 bases; unmatched bases: 6. CDR3 in DNA: TGTGCCAGCAGCCTCAAAGGACAGGGGAACTATGGCTACACCTTC. Protein product: CASSLKGQGNYGYTF.

The genes are TRBV24-1 and TRBJ1-1; D unresolved. The CDR3 has 14 amino acids. V gave up 7 bases and J gave up 2 bases, with 13 bases separating them. CDR1 and CDR2 from the germline V gene are KGHDR and SFDVKD. The CDR3 region has the DNA TGTGCCACCAGGGGCCGGGAGGTTAACACTGAAGCTTTCTTT. Protein sequence: CATRGREVNTEAFF.

The rearrangement uses TRBV7-9 and TRBJ1-5; TRBD1 matches 8 bases. The CDR3 is made up of 15 amino acids. V gave up 1 base and J gave up 2 bases; unmatched junction bases: 1. Germline CDR1 SEHNR, CDR2 FQNEAQ (reference sequence). The CDR3, as DNA: TGTGCCAGCAGCTTAGAGGGACAGGGCAATCAGCCCCAGCATTTT. It encodes CASSLEGQGNQPQHF. Drawing the rest from reference TRBV7-9 and TRBJ1-5, the complete variable domain is DTGVSQNPRHKITKRGQNVTFRCDPISEHNRLYWYRQTLGQGPEFLTYFQNEAQLEKSRLLSDRFSAERPKGSFSTLEIQRTEQGDSAMYLCASSLEGQGNQPQHFGDGTRLSIL.

The V and J genes are TRBV9 and TRBJ1-2; 7 bases line up with TRBD1. The length of the CDR3 is 19 residues. V shed 3 bases and J 4 bases; nucleotides not matched to a gene: 21. Germline CDR1 is SGDLS and CDR2 is YYNGEE. This CDR3 reads CASSDSLPGQTTPRYGYTF. In DNA, the CDR3 is TGTGCCAGCAGCGATTCCTTACCGGGACAGACGACTCCCCGCTATGGCTACACCTTC.

This clone was counted a single time. The J gene is TRBJ1-1, the V gene TRBV5-1; D might be TRBD1 (6 bases). This CDR3 is 16 amino acids long. The germline V gene has CDR1 SGHRS and CDR2 YFSETQ. V lost 3 bases, J lost 8 bases, and 23 bases lay in between. CDR3 protein: CASSWGPEGIAFEAFF. CDR3 nucleotides: TGCGCCAGCAGCTGGGGGCCGGAGGGCATAGCCTTCGAAGCTTTCTTT. Full variable domain (rest looked up from reference TRBV5-1 and TRBJ1-1): KAGVTQTPRYLIKTRGQQVTLSCSPISGHRSVSWYQQTPGQGLQFLFEYFSETQRNKGNFPGRFSGRQFSNSRSEMNVSTLELGDSALYLCASSWGPEGIAFEAFFGQGTRLTVV.

The rearrangement joins TRBV5-1 to TRBJ1-2; a weak D match, TRBD1 (6 bases). CDR3 length: 14 amino acids. The germline V gene has CDR1 SGHRS and CDR2 YFSETQ. V was shortened by 2 bases and J by 7 bases, with 15 bases between the two germline ends. The CDR3 is CASSLSQGGGGYTF. CDR3 sequence (DNA): TGCGCCAGCAGCTTATCACAGGGAGGAGGTGGCTACACCTTC.

V gene TRBV5-1 combines with J gene TRBJ2-1, with 8 positions matching TRBD2. Trimming cost V 2 bases and J 0 bases; bases outside gene matches: 4. Germline values: CDR1 SGHRS, CDR2 YFSETQ. The CDR3 covers 16 residues. The CDR3: CASSLVAGNSYNEQFF. The CDR3 coding sequence is TGCGCCAGCAGCTTAGTAGCGGGGAACTCCTACAATGAGCAGTTCTTC.

The chain combines TRBV6-2 or TRBV6-3 with TRBJ2-5; tentatively, D is TRBD2 (6 bases). The CDR3 covers 13 residues. Trimming shortened V by 4 bases and J by 5 bases, and 11 bases separated the two germline ends. Germline lookup yields CDR1 MNHEY and CDR2 SVGEGT. The CDR3 nucleotides are TGTGCCAGCAGTTTAGTGGGGAGGGAGACCCAGTACTTC. Translating it yields CASSLVGRETQYF.

The J gene is TRBJ2-5, the V gene TRBV2; D perhaps matches TRBD2 (6 bases). This CDR3 comprises 13 residues. Germline V lookup: CDR1 SNHLY, CDR2 FYNNEI. Trimming pared 8 bases from V and 5 bases from J, leaving 15 bases between. CDR3 nucleotide sequence: TGTGCCAGCGGAGGGGCGGCGAGGGAGACCCAGTACTTC. This translates into CASGGAARETQYF.

For the CDR3, the DNA is TGTGCCAGCTCCCCGGGACAGAGGATGGGGCAGTCGAAGAACACTGAAGCTTTCTTT. Residues: CASSPGQRMGQSKNTEAFF. The chain couples TRBV5-4 to TRBJ1-1; 7 bases are a match to TRBD1. The length of the CDR3 is 19 residues. Germline trimming cut 7 bases from V and 1 base from J; bases unmatched to any gene: 22. Germline CDR1 SGHNT, CDR2 YYREEE (reference sequence).

This clone was detected once. In DNA form, the CDR3 reads TGTGCCAGCACCCCCGCCCGGCGCCTGGCCAATGAGCAGTTCTTC. Translated: CASTPARRLANEQFF. The rearrangement uses TRBV28 and TRBJ2-1; no clear D. CDR3 length: 15 amino acids. Trimming removed 7 bases at V and 6 bases at J, with 19 bases between. Germline CDR1 and CDR2: MDHEN and SYDVKM. The full variable domain, rest sourced from reference TRBV28 and TRBJ2-1, is DVKVTQSSRYLVKRTGEKVFLECVQDMDHENMFWYRQDPGLGLRLIYFSYDVKMKEKGDIPEGYSVSREKKERFSLILESASTNQTSMYLCASTPARRLANEQFFGPGTRLTVL.

This clone has just one count. V and J are TRBV5-6 and TRBJ1-2; D gene ambiguous. Germline loops: CDR1 SGHDT, CDR2 YYEEEE. This CDR3 has 15 residues. Trimming shortened V by 1 base and J by 0 bases, and 10 bases separated the two germline ends. The CDR3 DNA sequence: TGTGCCAGCAGCTTGAATAGGATCCCTAACTATGGCTACACCTTC. Protein: CASSLNRIPNYGYTF.

This chain uses TRBV6-2 or TRBV6-3 with TRBJ2-5, with TRBD2 matching over 13 bases. This CDR3 has 18 amino acids. Germline CDR1 reads MNHEY; CDR2 reads SVGEGT. After removal of 0 bases from V and 2 bases from J, the junction contained 6 bases not matched to a gene. The CDR3 DNA sequence: TGTGCCAGCAGTTACTCGTTAGGACTAGCGGGGGATCAAGAGACCCAGTACTTC. Amino acid sequence: CASSYSLGLAGDQETQYF.

This chain uses TRBV6-2 or TRBV6-3 with TRBJ2-3; D is unclear. There are 11 residues in the CDR3. The germline gives CDR1 MNHEY, CDR2 SVGEGT. V gave up 2 bases and J gave up 6 bases, with 3 bases separating them. CDR3 nucleotide sequence: TGTGCCAGCAGTTACGATGATACGCAGTATTTT. Residues: CASSYDDTQYF.

The chain is built from TRBV19 and TRBJ1-2; 11 bases are a match to TRBD1. J lost 0 bases, V lost 9 bases, and 24 bases had no gene match. The CDR3 covers 21 residues. Germline V gene sequence: CDR1 LNHDA, CDR2 SQIVND (reference sequence). The CDR3 DNA follows: TGTGCCAGAACCCAGGGGGGAGCGACCCGGGACAGGGGGACAGCTAACTATGGCTACACCTTC. Translation: CARTQGGATRDRGTANYGYTF.

V is TRBV7-6 and J is TRBJ2-2; no clear D gene. The CDR3 covers 16 residues. CDR1 SGHVS and CDR2 FNYEAQ come from the germline V gene. Trimming left V 1 base short and J 3 bases short, with 12 bases between. In nucleotides, the CDR3 is TGTGCCAGCAGCTTAGTCGGTCAGGATTACACCGGGGAGCTGTTTTTT. It yields the protein CASSLVGQDYTGELFF.

The chain has TRBV11-2 and TRBJ2-1; maybe TRBD1 (5 bases). Between the trimmed V and J ends, which lost 0 bases and 5 bases, there was a span of 8 bases. The CDR3 consists of 14 residues. Germline values: CDR1 SGHAT, CDR2 FQNNGV. Here the CDR3 DNA reads TGTGCCAGCAGCTTAGACCCAGGGCACAATGAGCAGTTCTTC. Translated: CASSLDPGHNEQFF.

The chain couples TRBV28 to TRBJ2-7, with 7 nucleotides matching TRBD1. Germline CDR1 reads MDHEN; CDR2 reads SYDVKM. Losses at the gene ends were 2 bases for V and 6 bases for J; bases not matched to a gene: 7. This CDR3 region has 14 residues. CDR3 sequence reads: CASSLPLTGREQYF. The CDR3 DNA is TGTGCCAGCAGTTTACCCTTGACAGGGCGCGAGCAGTACTTC.

This clone is a singleton in its sample. The chain couples TRBV5-1 to TRBJ2-5; 11 nucleotides agree with TRBD2. The V gene's germline CDR1 is SGHRS and CDR2 YFSETQ. With 1 base clipped from V and 7 bases from J, the junction kept 9 bases outside the gene matches. There are 16 residues in the CDR3. The CDR3 DNA reads TGCGCCAGCAGCTTGAAAACTAGCGGGGGCCGGGGGACCCAGTACTTC. It is translated as CASSLKTSGGRGTQYF.

The chain employs TRBV5-1 and TRBJ2-1, with TRBD1 as a possible D gene (5 bases). CDR3 length: 15 residues. Germline assignment: CDR1 SGHRS and CDR2 YFSETQ. The V end lost 5 bases, the J end lost 5 bases, and 17 bases lay between the germline ends. CDR3 residues: CASRNLVVGHNEQFF. Written as DNA, the CDR3 is TGCGCCAGCAGGAACCTAGTCGTGGGGCACAATGAGCAGTTCTTC.

As to this clone: Other DNA sequences in the sample encode the same CDR3. The chain is built from TRBV19 and TRBJ2-2; 8 bases fit TRBD1. V trimming: 7 bases; J trimming: 6 bases; junction bases outside the gene matches: 13. Per germline, CDR1 LNHDA and CDR2 SQIVND (reference sequence). The CDR3 covers 16 residues. In DNA, the CDR3 is TGTGCCAGTATGAGGCCCGGGACAGGAGGGCCCGGGGAGCTGTTTTTT. Translating gives CASMRPGTGGPGELFF.

This clone was observed a single time. This chain links TRBV5-5 with TRBJ2-1; 8 bases fit TRBD2. Germline CDR1 is SGHKS and CDR2 is YYEKEE (reference sequence). This CDR3 is built from 15 residues. V lost 4 bases, J lost 5 bases, and 8 bases stayed unmatched. CDR3 in DNA: TGTGCCAGCAGCCAGGGACCGGGGGGGCACAATGAGCAGTTCTTC. It is translated as CASSQGPGGHNEQFF.

This clone has just one count. The chain has TRBV2 and TRBJ2-2; D possibly corresponds to TRBD1 (6 bases). This CDR3 region has 18 residues. Germline lookup yields CDR1 SNHLY and CDR2 FYNNEI. Trimming took off 7 bases at V and 2 bases at J, with 23 bases between the two ends. CDR3 bases: TGTGCCAGCACAGGACATGGGACAAGGGGGTATAACACCGGGGAGCTGTTTTTT. Its protein product is CASTGHGTRGYNTGELFF.

The chain's CDR3 is CASSTQAVHTEAFF. For the CDR3, the DNA is TGTGCCAGCAGTACCCAGGCGGTGCACACTGAAGCTTTCTTT. The V gene is TRBV6-2 or TRBV6-3, the J gene TRBJ1-1, with D unclear. The CDR3 has 14 amino acids. The V gene lost 5 bases and the J gene lost 3 bases, with 13 bases spanning the gap. Germline V gene data show CDR1 as MNHEY and CDR2 as SVGEGT.

The chain links TRBV9 to TRBJ1-1; D gene ambiguous. CDR1 SGDLS and CDR2 YYNGEE come from the germline V gene. V was cut by 2 bases and J by 1 base, with 9 bases left in between. The CDR3 runs to 14 residues. The CDR3 region has the DNA TGTGCCAGCAGCGTGGGTGTCAAGAACACTGAAGCTTTCTTT. Its translation is CASSVGVKNTEAFF.

V is TRBV5-5 and J is TRBJ2-3, with D uncertain. Germline CDR1 is SGHKS and CDR2 is YYEKEE (reference sequence). The CDR3 covers 16 residues. V dropped 4 bases and J dropped 4 bases, with 19 bases sitting between them. This CDR3 reads CASSPSYTTGADTQYF. CDR3 coding DNA: TGTGCCAGCAGCCCCTCCTATACGACTGGGGCAGATACGCAGTATTTT.

This sequence joins TRBV28 and TRBJ1-2, with 9 bases aligning to TRBD1. The CDR3 sequence is 17 residues long. J gave up 5 bases and V 6 bases, and 16 bases lay outside the gene matches. Looked up from germline, CDR1 is MDHEN and CDR2 is SYDVKM. The CDR3 loop is CASSTNLPGQGRYGYTF. For the CDR3, the DNA is TGTGCCAGCAGCACAAACCTTCCGGGACAGGGTAGATATGGCTACACCTTC.

In its sample, this clone was seen once. A read error may produce the germline difference seen at one junction end. The chain carries TRBV4-1 and TRBJ1-2; TRBD1 matches at 8 bases. The germline CDR1 and CDR2 sequences are MGHRA and YSYEKL. There are 18 residues in the CDR3. CDR3 protein: CASSQDPHHRGAVLHPFF. For the CDR3, the DNA is TGCGCCAGCAGCCAAGATCCCCATCACAGGGGGGCCGTATTACACCCATTCTTC.